This is a list of T cell receptor beta chains from one sample in a study of shared clonotypes between healthy human individuals. The assay was immunoSEQ multiplex PCR, and TCRdb's table has in-frame clones only and misses some. The sample gives about 1.5 million clones, 95% to 99% of which show up once; around 0.47% is in the top ten. Sequencing was performed on naive CD4+ T cells sorted from blood. The origin of the receptors is a man younger than 40 in good health. Both conserved end residues are part of each CDR3. Clone size is given for some rows only: seen once, a few or many times, or a class if the clone is expanded.

v_call | clone_size | cdr3_aa
TRBV4-3 | NA | CASSQGGTLSSYEQYF
TRBV7-6 | NA | CASSLGQGGSYGYTF
TRBV7-6 | NA | CASSPRVRQDTYGYTF
TRBV7-3 | NA | CASSPPGLAGGRGYNEQFF
TRBV7-9 | NA | CASSLPPPGLAGDEQFF
TRBV20-1 | once | CSARQGAEQYF
TRBV7-2 | NA | CASSLVRLAVVYEQYF
TRBV19 | once | CASSITGAKDTQYF
TRBV29-1 | NA | CSVRRGDSYEQYF
TRBV6-5 | NA | CASSYGPETQYF
TRBV7-2 | NA | CASSFTGNTEAFF
TRBV7-9 | once | CASSLSTGGSGELFF
TRBV23-1 | NA | CASRRGHGQETQYF
TRBV11-2 | once | CASSFAPGGTSGLRYEQFF
TRBV7-2 | NA | CASSLKGTSGYNEQFF
TRBV19 | NA | CASIQSRTGTNTEAFF
TRBV18 | NA | CASSRGGQETQYF